The source of this T cell receptor beta chain is a study of blood T cell repertoires in COVID-19. Study context: Sources were T cells, B-cell-depleted T cells, or PBMCs; the material itself was cDNA or gDNA.

In the study's own analysis: By means of reference gene primer amplification, nucleated cell counts were estimated. Clones were sequenced by immunoSEQ multiplex PCR, and TCRdb holds only the in-frame ones, with some missing. V and J calls and clone size follow that table, whereas D and trimming were derived from the DNA. Of 100,000 to 150,000 clones listed, 80% to 90% are singletons. Trimming stripped 6 bases from V and 2 bases from J, with 11 bases between. The germline V gene encodes CDR1 LNHDA and CDR2 SQIVND (reference sequence). The CDR3 has 14 amino acids. The TCR sequence derives from a man aged 50 to 60 with active or convalescent COVID-19. The sequencing sample was made of peripheral blood. J is TRBJ1-5 and V is TRBV19, with D possibly TRBD1 on 6 matching bases. The CDR3 region has the DNA TGTGCCAGTAGCCCAGGGGCGGGCAATCAGCCCCAGCATTTT. This gives the protein CASSPGAGNQPQHF.